A single sample is the source of the 19 T cell receptor beta chains below, sequenced in a study of blood T cells in healthy people across ages (dated by TCRdb to the mid-2010s). Library preparation used 5' RACE. TCRdb lists the instrument as Illumina HiSeq 2500. A second 7 to 11 cycle PCR used a sample-barcoded 5' primer and a J-beta primer mix. Using fastp at Q25 and MiXCR, TCRdb reprocessed the public reads and kept productive beta chains. A single entry per CDR3 protein holds the most common genes and DNA from its merged rows. A total of roughly 860,000 distinct CDR3 sequences appear in this sample, roughly 60% of them only once. Of the sample, 28% falls within the top ten clones. Sequencing input: blood. The receptor set was obtained from a man aged 30 to 39 in good health.

The V call is TRBV9, the J call TRBJ1-1; D ambiguous. The CDR3 length is 13 residues. Germline loops: CDR1 SGDLS, CDR2 YYNGEE. The V end lost 5 bases, the J end lost 3 bases, and 11 bases lay between the germline ends. CDR3 in amino acids: CASSRLRDTEAFF. For the CDR3, the DNA is TGTGCCAGCAGTCGCCTTCGCGACACTGAAGCTTTCTTT.

This chain connects TRBV11-2 to TRBJ2-5; 7 bases align to TRBD2. V lost 0 bases, J lost 1 base, and 17 bases stayed unmatched. The germline CDR1 and CDR2 sequences are SGHAT and FQNNGV. This CDR3 comprises 20 residues. DNA for the CDR3: TGTGCCAGCAGCTTAGATGCGGGGGAGCAGGAGGGGTTTGGCCAAGAGACCCAGTACTTC. Amino acid sequence: CASSLDAGEQEGFGQETQYF.

This clonotype was recorded only once. The chain uses TRBV7-2 and TRBJ2-3; D is perhaps TRBD2 (6 bases). CDR3 length: 16 residues. Trimming removed 5 bases from V and 8 bases from J, with 23 bases in between. Germline CDR1 and CDR2: SGHTA and FQGNSA. The CDR3 is CASSHTLALGVGTQYF. The DNA of the CDR3 is TGTGCCAGCAGCCATACACTAGCCCTGGGCGTGGGTACGCAGTATTTT.

V and J are TRBV6-2 or TRBV6-3 and TRBJ1-5; no firm D call. V shed 0 bases and J shed 2 bases, with 11 bases lying between them. The CDR3 covers 16 residues. Per germline, CDR1 MNHEY and CDR2 SVGEGT. The CDR3 reads CASSYSKSIGNQPQHF. The CDR3 nucleotides read TGTGCCAGCAGTTACTCGAAGTCCATTGGCAATCAGCCCCAGCATTTT.

The chain carries TRBV7-3 and TRBJ2-2, with 10 bases identical to TRBD1. The junction had 10 bases not matched to a gene; V was cut back by 5 bases and J by 7 bases. Germline V gene sequence: CDR1 SGHTA, CDR2 FQGTGA. The CDR3 length is 16 residues. The CDR3 bases are TGTGCCAGCAGCGTAGGACAGGGGGGACCGGACGGGGAGCTGTTTTTT. Its protein product is CASSVGQGGPDGELFF.

The CDR3 protein is CASSPLIGAEAFF. In DNA form, the CDR3 reads TGTGCCAGCAGCCCGTTAATAGGCGCTGAAGCTTTCTTT. This chain connects TRBV7-9 to TRBJ1-1; D is unresolved. Germline V gene lookup returns CDR1 SEHNR and CDR2 FQNEAQ (reference sequence). The CDR3 contains 13 residues. The V end was cut by 5 bases, the J end by 6 bases, with 13 bases between.

The chain carries TRBV2 and TRBJ1-4; D is unresolved. The CDR3 consists of 14 residues. Germline V lookup: CDR1 SNHLY, CDR2 FYNNEI. V was trimmed by 8 bases and J by 1 base, leaving 11 bases between them. CDR3 sequence reads: CASRLGVTNEKLFF. The CDR3 DNA follows: TGTGCCAGCCGCCTTGGGGTAACTAATGAAAAACTGTTTTTT.

The V and J genes are TRBV29-1 and TRBJ2-1; 8 nucleotides align to TRBD2. The CDR3 runs 13 residues. The germline gives CDR1 SQVTM, CDR2 ANQGSEA. V lost 4 bases to trimming and J lost 6 bases; unmatched junction nucleotides: 5. This chain's CDR3 is CSVGGGLSNEQFF. CDR3 DNA sequence: TGCAGCGTTGGCGGGGGGCTTAGCAATGAGCAGTTCTTC.

This clonotype has just a few counts. The chain carries TRBV7-6 and TRBJ2-4; the match to TRBD2 covers 7 bases. The J call is uncertain, as TRBJ2-7 better fits the DNA end. Germline CDR1 SGHVS, CDR2 FNYEAQ. This CDR3 spans 17 amino acids. CDR3 DNA sequence: TGTGCCAGCAGCTTAGCAAAATTAAGAGCGGGATACTTCGAGCAGTACTTC. It codes for CASSLAKLRAGYFEQYF.

The chain recombines TRBV9 with TRBJ2-3; the D gene could be TRBD1 or TRBD2 (6 bases each). The CDR3 contains 16 residues. Trimming cost V 0 bases and J 0 bases, with 11 bases left between them. CDR1 and CDR2 from the germline V gene are SGDLS and YYNGEE. The CDR3 spells CASSVGGAPSTDTQYF. As DNA, the CDR3 is TGTGCCAGCAGCGTAGGGGGGGCGCCTAGCACAGATACGCAGTATTTT.

Comment on this clonotype: A much larger clone differs from this one at a single base, so this may be a read error. V is TRBV5-1 and J is TRBJ2-1, with 9 bases matching TRBD2. The germline gives CDR1 SGHRS, CDR2 YFSETQ. The CDR3 runs to 15 residues. V shed 2 bases, J shed 9 bases, and the junction held 9 bases outside the gene matches. For the CDR3, the DNA is TGCGCCAGCAGCTTCTCTAGCGGGGAGGCCCTTGAGCAGTTCTTC. Its translation is CASSFSSGEALEQFF.

This chain joins TRBV4-2 and TRBJ2-5, with D tentatively TRBD2 (5 bases). CDR1 and CDR2 from the germline V gene are LGHNA and YNFKEQ. Trimming removed 3 bases at V and 2 bases at J, with 16 bases between. CDR3 length: 16 amino acids. Here the CDR3 DNA reads TGTGCCAGCAGCCATCAGTCGTCAGCGGAACAAGAGACCCAGTACTTC. Translated: CASSHQSSAEQETQYF.

The J gene is TRBJ1-2, the V gene TRBV12-3 or TRBV12-4, with D unresolved. This CDR3 contains 15 residues. The V end was cut by 7 bases, the J end by 8 bases, with 23 bases between. CDR3 bases: TGTGCCAGCAATTATCAAAGTACATCACCCAACGGCTACACCTTC. Its protein product is CASNYQSTSPNGYTF.

V and J are TRBV5-1 and TRBJ1-4, with no clear D. This CDR3 contains 16 residues. With 4 bases removed from V and 7 bases from J, the gap between germline ends came to 20 bases. Looked up from germline, CDR1 is SGHRS and CDR2 is YFSETQ. CDR3 loop: CASSPRRAGLGEKLFF. CDR3 bases: TGCGCCAGCAGCCCCCGTAGGGCTGGGCTAGGTGAAAAACTGTTTTTT.

The chain is built from TRBV7-3 and TRBJ2-1; 8 positions agree with TRBD1. CDR1 and CDR2 (germline): SGHTA, FQGTGA. The CDR3 covers 15 residues. V shed 5 bases and J 5 bases; nucleotides not matched to a gene: 8. The chain's CDR3 is CASSPWGQDNNEQFF. Written as DNA, the CDR3 is TGTGCCAGCAGCCCCTGGGGACAGGATAACAATGAGCAGTTCTTC.

J is TRBJ1-4 and V is TRBV7-2; 9 bases map to TRBD1. The germline CDR1 and CDR2 sequences are SGHTA and FQGNSA. V was pared by 6 bases and J by 8 bases, with 4 bases of the junction left unmatched. The CDR3 spans 13 residues. The CDR3 loop is CASRAGTGEKLFF. CDR3 bases: TGTGCCAGCAGAGCAGGGACAGGGGAAAAACTGTTTTTT.

The gene calls are TRBV5-1 and TRBJ2-5; 13 positions match TRBD2. The germline V gene has CDR1 SGHRS and CDR2 YFSETQ. The CDR3 consists of 17 residues. With 4 bases clipped from V and 0 bases from J, the junction kept 6 bases outside the gene matches. The CDR3 nucleotides are TGCGCCAGCAGCCCGGGACTAGCGGGGAGATACCAAGAGACCCAGTACTTC. It translates to CASSPGLAGRYQETQYF.

The chain recombines TRBV29-1 with TRBJ2-1; no reliable D call. CDR1 and CDR2 (germline): SQVTM, ANQGSEA. This CDR3 has 15 residues. V was pared by 2 bases and J by 2 bases, with 13 bases between. This CDR3 reads CSVESADNPYNEQFF. The CDR3 DNA reads as TGCAGCGTTGAAAGCGCAGACAATCCCTACAATGAGCAGTTCTTC.

This clonotype was detected ten times or more. The chain employs TRBV10-3 and TRBJ2-5, with TRBD1 matching 7 bases. The V and J ends lost 2 bases and 4 bases, in that order; junction bases with no gene match: 10. The CDR3 has 16 amino acids. In germline, CDR1 is ENHRY, CDR2 SYGVKD. CDR3 nucleotide sequence: TGTGCCATCAGTGAGCAGACAGGGAGAGACGTAGAGACCCAGTACTTC. Protein: CAISEQTGRDVETQYF.